This passage covers 17 T cell receptor beta chains from one sample sequenced in a study of T cell repertoires in cytomegalovirus infection. TCRdb analysed the reads with MiXCR anew, one entry per CDR3 protein. Found here are hundreds of thousands of distinct CDR3 sequences, about 24% of them singletons; the top ten hold around 7.6%. Sequencing input: CD8+ T cells from PBMCs. All receptors come from a human donor in good health (CMV status not recorded). Some clones in this sample may be carry-over from other donors' samples.

The V and J genes are TRBV29-1 and TRBJ1-1; the match to TRBD1 covers 7 bases. The length of the CDR3 is 15 residues. V lost 3 bases to trimming and J lost 4 bases; unmatched junction nucleotides: 11. Germline V CDR1 and CDR2: SQVTM, ANQGSEA. CDR3 coding DNA: TGCAGCGTTGAGGGGGACAGCCTGGCAGCCACTGAAGCTTTCTTT. Its translation: CSVEGDSLAATEAFF.

Note on this clonotype: Just one base apart from a much larger clone, this may be a read error. V gene TRBV7-6 combines with J gene TRBJ2-1, with TRBD2 identical over 7 bases. V shed 6 bases, J shed 1 base, and the junction held 9 bases outside the gene matches. The germline V gene has CDR1 SGHVS and CDR2 FNYEAQ. The length of the CDR3 is 16 residues. This chain's CDR3 is CASRSRSGESYNEQFF. The CDR3 coding sequence is TGTGCCAGCAGATCACGGAGCGGGGAGTCCTACAATGAGCAGTTCTTC.

Concerning this clonotype itself: This may arise from a read error, as a much more abundant clone is one base away. The V gene is TRBV7-9, the J gene TRBJ2-6; D perhaps matches TRBD2 (5 bases). The CDR3 sequence is 19 residues long. Germline V gene sequence: CDR1 SEHNR, CDR2 FQNEAQ (reference sequence). DNA for the CDR3: TGTGCCAACAGCTCCCGGATGGTAGCGCCAGGCTCTGGGGCCAACGTCCTGACTTTC. Translating it yields CANSSRMVAPGSGANVLTF.

The J gene is TRBJ2-5, the V gene TRBV5-1, with 7 positions matching TRBD2. V was clipped by 3 bases and J by 2 bases; unmatched bases: 7. Germline loops: CDR1 SGHRS, CDR2 YFSETQ. The CDR3 is 15 amino acids. CDR3 coding DNA: TGCGCCAGCAGCTGGTTCCCGGGGGGTCAAGAGACCCAGTACTTC. As protein: CASSWFPGGQETQYF.

This clonotype was observed a few times. V is TRBV4-1 and J is TRBJ2-1; 7 bases agree with TRBD2. From germline, CDR1 is MGHRA and CDR2 YSYEKL. The CDR3 has 14 amino acids. Germline trimming cut 0 bases from V and 5 bases from J; bases unmatched to any gene: 1. CDR3 in amino acids: CASSQEGTNNEQFF. CDR3 coding DNA: TGCGCCAGCAGCCAAGAGGGGACTAACAATGAGCAGTTCTTC.

This clonotype turned up a few times. The J gene is TRBJ2-7, the V gene TRBV29-1, with TRBD1 matching 8 bases. The CDR3 covers 14 residues. With V trimmed by 6 bases and J by 1 base, 8 bases remained unmatched. Germline V gene data show CDR1 as SQVTM and CDR2 as ANQGSEA. The DNA of the CDR3 is TGCAGCGTCGCCGGGACAGGTAAATCCTACGAGCAGTACTTC. It is translated as CSVAGTGKSYEQYF.

This clonotype was found many times. The rearrangement links TRBV7-2 to TRBJ1-5, with 8 nucleotides matching TRBD1. Germline V gives CDR1 SGHTA, CDR2 FQGNSA. CDR3 length: 17 amino acids. J was trimmed by 3 bases and V by 5 bases; bases with no gene match: 12. The CDR3 reads CASSPFRGLGINQPQHF. For the CDR3, the DNA is TGTGCCAGCAGCCCCTTCAGGGGGCTGGGAATCAATCAGCCCCAGCATTTT.

This clonotype was detected a few times. The chain links TRBV7-9 to TRBJ1-1; D is uncertain. V gave up 5 bases and J gave up 6 bases, with 7 bases separating them. The CDR3 loop spans 11 amino acids. Germline V gene lookup returns CDR1 SEHNR and CDR2 FQNEAQ (reference sequence). CDR3 in amino acids: CASSREPEAFF. In DNA, the CDR3 is TGTGCCAGCAGCCGGGAACCTGAAGCTTTCTTT.

V is TRBV4-2 and J is TRBJ1-1, with 7 nucleotides matching TRBD1. The CDR3 extends over 18 amino acids. Germline CDR1 and CDR2: LGHNA and YNFKEQ. Germline trimming cut 0 bases from V and 3 bases from J; bases unmatched to any gene: 13. The CDR3 here is CASSQELTGKDIDTEAFF. CDR3 DNA: TGTGCCAGCAGCCAAGAGTTGACAGGGAAAGATATTGACACTGAAGCTTTCTTT.

The chain carries TRBV27 and TRBJ2-1; the match to TRBD2 covers 16 bases. From germline, CDR1 is MNHEY and CDR2 SMNVEV (reference sequence). This CDR3 is 17 amino acids long. The ends lost 8 bases at V and 8 bases at J; junction bases unmatched: 12. CDR3 in DNA: TGTGCCAGCGGGGTTGACACCGGGACTAGCGGGGGGGATGAGCAGTTCTTC. Amino acid sequence: CASGVDTGTSGGDEQFF.

This clonotype was detected many times. The chain couples TRBV7-8 to TRBJ2-3, with a possible D match to TRBD2 (5 bases). Germline assignment: CDR1 SGHVS and CDR2 FQNEAQ. Trimming took off 5 bases at V and 4 bases at J, with 31 bases between the two ends. CDR3 length: 20 amino acids. The CDR3 protein is CASSASVGLIARRLSDTQYF. The CDR3 coding sequence is TGTGCCAGCAGCGCCTCTGTCGGATTGATAGCGCGGCGTTTATCAGATACGCAGTATTTT.

This clonotype appeared many times. The junction departs from germline at one end; a sequencing error may be responsible. As DNA, the CDR3 is TGTGCCAGCATCTTATCCGGCCGATTCGAGCAGTTCTTC. Residues: CASILSGRFEQFF. V and J are TRBV7-9 and TRBJ2-1; D is undetermined. CDR3 length: 13 amino acids. Per the germline V gene, CDR1 is SEHNR and CDR2 is FQNEAQ (reference sequence).

As concerns this clonotype: This may come from a read error, since a much larger clone is one base off. In this CDR3 the conserved last residue, phenylalanine or tryptophan, is missing, so a read error is likely. The rearrangement links TRBV7-6 to TRBJ2-1, with D possibly being TRBD2 (6 bases). The CDR3 contains 11 residues. Trimming cost V 10 bases and J 10 bases, with 14 bases left between them. Germline-derived CDR1 and CDR2 are SGHVS and FNYEAQ. CDR3 in amino acids: CAIWDRGEQFL. The DNA for the CDR3 is TGTGCCATCTGGGACCGGGGGGAGCAGTTCTTA.

This clonotype was picked up a small number of times. The chain recombines TRBV19 with TRBJ1-5, with D maybe TRBD1 (5 bases). From germline, CDR1 is LNHDA and CDR2 SQIVND (reference sequence). Trimming left V 3 bases short and J 6 bases short, with 15 bases between. The CDR3 loop spans 15 amino acids. This CDR3 is CASSMIDGRGQPQHF. CDR3 DNA: TGTGCCAGTAGTATGATCGACGGGAGGGGTCAGCCCCAGCATTTT. Supplemented by reference TRBV19 and TRBJ1-5, the full variable domain reads DGGITQSPKYLFRKEGQNVTLSCEQNLNHDAMYWYRQDPGQGLRLIYYSQIVNDFQKGDIAEGYSVSREKKESFPLTVTSAQKNPTAFYLCASSMIDGRGQPQHFGDGTRLSIL.

This clonotype showed up just a few times. The V call is TRBV5-1, the J call TRBJ2-5; 8 bases map to TRBD1. The CDR3 loop spans 17 amino acids. Germline values: CDR1 SGHRS, CDR2 YFSETQ. Trimming took 4 bases from V and 3 from J; bases not matched to a gene: 14. The CDR3 loop is CASSAQILTGGKETQYF. In DNA form, the CDR3 reads TGCGCCAGCAGCGCTCAAATCCTTACAGGGGGAAAAGAGACCCAGTACTTC.

The chain uses TRBV10-3 and TRBJ2-1; D is uncertain. V was pared by 3 bases and J by 0 bases, with 6 bases between. Germline CDR1 is ENHRY and CDR2 is SYGVKD. This CDR3 contains 14 residues. The CDR3 loop reads CAISDPNSYNEQFF. The CDR3 DNA sequence: TGTGCCATCAGTGACCCCAACTCCTACAATGAGCAGTTCTTC.

This chain uses TRBV29-1 with TRBJ2-7, with D hard to call. The V gene lost 1 base and the J gene lost 1 base, with 17 bases spanning the gap. Germline V CDR1 and CDR2: SQVTM, ANQGSEA. This CDR3 contains 16 residues. As DNA, the CDR3 is TGCAGCGTTGAAGCTTTGACGGAAGGGTTTTCCTACGAGCAGTACGTC. Translation: CSVEALTEGFSYEQYV.